Following are 17 T cell receptor beta chains from one sample sequenced in a study of cytomegalovirus exposure and HLA in healthy donors. PCR used 60 Vbeta primers and 13 Jbeta primers. Method: immunoSEQ multiplex PCR; TCRdb's copy keeps in-frame clones and lacks some. This listing includes more than 65,000 clones. Sequenced material: PBMCs. The source is a man aged 40-49 years in good health and CMV-seronegative.

The chain combines TRBV2 with TRBJ1-5; perhaps TRBD1 as D (5 bases). The CDR3 covers 14 residues. Germline loops: CDR1 SNHLY, CDR2 FYNNEI. V was pared by 6 bases and J by 6 bases, with 15 bases between. CDR3 nucleotides: TGTGCCAGCAGCCCGGCGCAGGGCTCTCAGCCCCAGCATTTT. It yields the protein CASSPAQGSQPQHF.

The chain has TRBV4-1 and TRBJ2-4; a weak D match, TRBD1 (6 bases). The V end lost 4 bases, the J end lost 12 bases, and 16 bases lay between the germline ends. The CDR3 is 13 residues long. Germline V gene sequence: CDR1 MGHRA, CDR2 YSYEKL. CDR3 sequence (DNA): TGCGCCAGCAGCCGCGTCTTAGCCAGGGGTCAGTACTTC. Its protein is CASSRVLARGQYF.

This chain links TRBV7-8 with TRBJ2-7, with 9 bases matching TRBD1. The CDR3 is made up of 15 amino acids. Germline V CDR1 and CDR2: SGHVS, FQNEAQ. V shed 0 bases and J 2 bases; nucleotides not matched to a gene: 2. The DNA of the CDR3 is TGTGCCAGCAGCTTAGCGGGACAGGGAGCCTACGAGCAGTACTTC. This translates into CASSLAGQGAYEQYF.

Comments on this clone: One junction end does not reproduce the germline sequence, and a read error may be involved. The genes are TRBV6-1 and TRBJ2-7; D unclear. CDR1 and CDR2 (germline): MNHNS, SASEGT. The CDR3 length is 10 residues. The CDR3 loop reads CASSEHVEDF. For the CDR3, the DNA is TGTGCCAGCAGTGAACACGTAGAGGACTTC.

This CDR3 reads CASSVGQGVSPLHF. As DNA, the CDR3 is TGTGCCAGTAGTGTGGGACAGGGGGTCTCACCCCTCCACTTT. The rearrangement links TRBV19 to TRBJ1-6, with 11 bases matching TRBD1. Losses at the gene ends were 5 bases for V and 10 bases for J; bases not matched to a gene: 4. CDR3 length equals 14 residues. The germline gives CDR1 LNHDA, CDR2 SQIVND (reference sequence).

The chain uses TRBV7-2 and TRBJ2-6, with TRBD2 as a possible D gene (5 bases). Germline CDR1 reads SGHTA; CDR2 reads FQGNSA. CDR3 size: 15 residues. V lost 3 bases and J 2 bases, leaving 8 bases between the germline ends. The CDR3 here is CASSFREAGANVLTF. In nucleotides, the CDR3 is TGTGCCAGCAGCTTCCGGGAAGCTGGGGCCAACGTCCTGACTTTC. Drawing the rest from reference TRBV7-2 and TRBJ2-6, the complete variable domain is GAGVSQSPSNKVTEKGKDVELRCDPISGHTALYWYRQSLGQGLEFLIYFQGNSAPDKSGLPSDRFSAERTGGSVSTLTIQRTQQEDSAVYLCASSFREAGANVLTFGAGSRLTVL.

The chain carries TRBV7-6 and TRBJ1-4; a possible D gene is TRBD1 (5 bases). Germline V CDR1 and CDR2: SGHVS, FNYEAQ. Between the trimmed V and J ends, which lost 5 bases and 7 bases, there was a span of 14 bases. The CDR3 totals 14 residues. The CDR3 nucleotides are TGTGCCAGCAGCCCGGGGGGGGGAAGTGAAAAACTGTTTTTT. Translated: CASSPGGGSEKLFF.

The chain uses TRBV27 and TRBJ2-7; tentative D call: TRBD1 (6 bases). V was trimmed by 7 bases and J by 4 bases, leaving 17 bases between them. CDR1 and CDR2 (germline): MNHEY, SMNVEV (reference sequence). This CDR3 has 14 amino acids. CDR3: CASNPRGGSYEQYF. As DNA, the CDR3 is TGTGCCAGCAACCCCAGGGGCGGTTCGTACGAGCAGTACTTC.

Here the CDR3 reads CARSLAGLTYEQYF. CDR3 sequence (DNA): TGTGCCAGAAGCTTGGCCGGACTTACCTACGAGCAGTACTTC. The J gene is TRBJ2-7, the V gene TRBV5-3, with D maybe TRBD2 (5 bases). TRBV5-3 is recorded as an ORF, its role being uncertain. V was pared by 0 bases and J by 2 bases, with 9 bases between. There are 14 residues in the CDR3.

J is TRBJ2-7 and V is TRBV20-1; a weak D match, TRBD2 (6 bases). V lost 7 bases to trimming and J lost 3 bases, with 10 bases between them. CDR1 is DFQATT, CDR2 SNEGSKA, per germline (reference sequence). The CDR3 is made up of 11 amino acids. The CDR3 DNA reads TGCAGTGAGGGACTTGTCTACGAGCAGTACTTC. Translating it yields CSEGLVYEQYF.

The rearrangement links TRBV11-2 to TRBJ2-7, with D unresolved. The CDR3 runs to 13 residues. Per the germline V gene, CDR1 is SGHAT and CDR2 is FQNNGV. V was pared by 3 bases and J by 3 bases, with 9 bases between. The DNA for the CDR3 is TGTGCCAGCAGCTTTACCAGGCGCTACGAGCAGTACTTC. Its translation is CASSFTRRYEQYF.

The rearrangement links TRBV6-4 to TRBJ2-2; 10 bases fit TRBD2. The CDR3 length is 15 residues. CDR1 and CDR2 from the germline V gene are MRHNA and SNTAGT. The ends lost 6 bases at V and 4 bases at J; junction bases unmatched: 5. The CDR3 DNA follows: TGTGCCAGCAGCCATAGCGGGGGGAGCACCGGGGAGCTGTTTTTT. Translation: CASSHSGGSTGELFF.

The chain couples TRBV7-2 to TRBJ1-5, with TRBD1 identical over 8 bases. With V trimmed by 1 base and J by 7 bases, 9 bases remained unmatched. This CDR3 has 16 amino acids. Germline CDR1 SGHTA, CDR2 FQGNSA. CDR3 nucleotides: TGTGCCAGCAGCTTAGACTCAGGGGGCCGGGGACAGCCCCAGCATTTT. Its translation is CASSLDSGGRGQPQHF.

The chain is built from TRBV4-1 and TRBJ1-3, with D uncertain. CDR3 size: 18 residues. Germline V lookup: CDR1 MGHRA, CDR2 YSYEKL. Trimming took off 4 bases at V and 1 base at J, with 20 bases between the two ends. The CDR3 protein is CASSRFEIGARSGNTIYF. DNA of the CDR3: TGCGCCAGCAGCCGATTCGAAATCGGAGCGAGATCTGGAAACACCATATATTTT.

CDR3 sequence (DNA): TGTGCCAGTATTCCTCGCGGGGGCTCCTACAATGAGCAGTTCTTC. Protein sequence: CASIPRGGSYNEQFF. The genes are TRBV19 and TRBJ2-1; 7 nucleotides agree with TRBD2. The germline CDR1 and CDR2 sequences are LNHDA and SQIVND (reference sequence). This CDR3 comprises 15 residues. Trimming removed 7 bases from V and 0 bases from J; junction bases left unmatched: 6.

V usage is TRBV6-5 and J usage is TRBJ2-7; D perhaps matches TRBD2 (6 bases). The CDR3 spans 14 residues. Trimming left V 4 bases short and J 1 base short, with 11 bases between. Germline CDR1 is MNHEY and CDR2 is SVGAGI. This CDR3 is CASSWDRGSYEQYF. Written as DNA, the CDR3 is TGTGCCAGCAGTTGGGACCGGGGGTCCTACGAGCAGTACTTC.

This chain links TRBV29-1 with TRBJ2-6; D gene unclear. This CDR3 is built from 14 residues. CDR1 is SQVTM and CDR2 is ANQGSEA in the germline V gene. V was pared by 4 bases and J by 4 bases, with 11 bases between. The CDR3 loop is CSVVERAGANVLTF. CDR3 nucleotides: TGCAGCGTTGTAGAGAGAGCCGGGGCCAACGTCCTGACTTTC.